Shown below are 30 T cell receptor beta chains from a single sample sequenced in a study of blood T cell repertoires in COVID-19. Profiled with immunoSEQ multiplex PCR; TCRdb holds only in-frame clones, not every one. The sample includes approximately 500,000 clones, around 90% of them seen just once. The material sequenced was peripheral blood. Every receptor here comes from a woman between 50 and 59 years old with COVID-19, enrolled during active disease.

This clone was seen a single time. The gene calls are TRBV10-2 and TRBJ1-1; possible D gene TRBD1, 5 bases. The V and J ends lost 7 bases and 3 bases respectively, with 12 bases between them. This CDR3 spans 13 amino acids. Per the germline V gene, CDR1 is WSHSY and CDR2 is SAAADI. In DNA, the CDR3 is TGCGCCAGCACCGCAGGGTTGCACACTGAAGCTTTCTTT. As protein: CASTAGLHTEAFF.

In DNA, the CDR3 is TGTGCCAGCAGCGTAGGAGGGACAGGGTATCGGGAGACCCAGTACTTC. Translation gives CASSVGGTGYRETQYF. The rearrangement uses TRBV9 and TRBJ2-5; TRBD1 agrees at 9 bases. The V and J ends lost 0 bases and 5 bases, in that order; junction bases with no gene match: 8. This CDR3 is 16 amino acids long. In germline, CDR1 is SGDLS, CDR2 YYNGEE.

As regards this clone: This CDR3 is also generated by other DNA sequences in the sample. The rearrangement joins TRBV6-5 to TRBJ1-2, with 7 bases lining up with TRBD1. V gave up 6 bases and J gave up 7 bases; unmatched junction bases: 2. Per the germline V gene, CDR1 is MNHEY and CDR2 is SVGAGI. There are 11 residues in the CDR3. The CDR3 loop reads CASRTGFGYTF. The CDR3 DNA is TGTGCCAGCAGGACAGGGTTTGGCTACACCTTC.

This chain uses TRBV11-2 with TRBJ1-1; D remains unclear. CDR1 SGHAT and CDR2 FQNNGV come from the germline V gene. V was cut by 5 bases and J by 0 bases, with 10 bases left in between. This CDR3 region has 14 residues. CDR3 nucleotide sequence: TGTGCCAGCAGCGACTACATCTTGAACACTGAAGCTTTCTTT. Protein product: CASSDYILNTEAFF.

This clone showed up just once. This chain joins TRBV5-1 and TRBJ1-1; 7 bases fit TRBD1. The CDR3 has 13 residues. Germline assignment: CDR1 SGHRS and CDR2 YFSETQ. With V trimmed by 3 bases and J by 4 bases, 3 bases remained unmatched. CDR3 nucleotide sequence: TGCGCCAGCAGCTCGACAGGGATCACTGAAGCTTTCTTT. Protein: CASSSTGITEAFF. The full variable domain, its missing parts supplied by reference TRBV5-1 and TRBJ1-1, is KAGVTQTPRYLIKTRGQQVTLSCSPISGHRSVSWYQQTPGQGLQFLFEYFSETQRNKGNFPGRFSGRQFSNSRSEMNVSTLELGDSALYLCASSSTGITEAFFGQGTRLTVV.

Regarding this clone: This sample also contains other DNA sequences that code for the same CDR3. The V call is TRBV7-3, the J call TRBJ2-1, with TRBD1 identical over 7 bases. There are 15 residues in the CDR3. Looked up from germline, CDR1 is SGHTA and CDR2 is FQGTGA. Losses at the gene ends were 4 bases for V and 0 bases for J; bases not matched to a gene: 3. The CDR3: CASSSTGSSYNEQFF. CDR3 DNA: TGTGCCAGCAGCTCGACAGGGAGCTCCTACAATGAGCAGTTCTTC.

This clone was observed a single time. This sequence joins TRBV30 and TRBJ2-2, with D perhaps matching TRBD1 (5 bases). Germline CDR1 and CDR2: GTSNPN and SVGIG (reference sequence). The CDR3 has 18 amino acids. The ends were cut back, 0 bases at V and 1 base at J, with 18 bases in the middle. CDR3 residues: CAWSVLSSRVRNTGELFF. As DNA, the CDR3 is TGTGCCTGGAGTGTACTCAGCTCCAGGGTCAGGAACACCGGGGAGCTGTTTTTT.

The V and J genes are TRBV29-1 and TRBJ1-1; no clear D gene. CDR3 length: 13 residues. Germline CDR1 is SQVTM and CDR2 is ANQGSEA. Trimming left V 4 bases short and J 1 base short, with 10 bases between. CDR3 region: CSVVAGSNTEAFF. The CDR3 DNA reads TGCAGCGTTGTGGCTGGCTCGAACACTGAAGCTTTCTTT.

This chain links TRBV29-1 with TRBJ2-7, with D possibly TRBD1 on 6 matching bases. Trimming pared 4 bases from V and 2 bases from J, leaving 9 bases between. The V gene's germline CDR1 is SQVTM and CDR2 ANQGSEA. This CDR3 is 12 amino acids long. CDR3 in amino acids: CSVGDIPYEQYF. CDR3 sequence (DNA): TGCAGCGTTGGGGACATCCCCTACGAGCAGTACTTC.

This rearrangement joins TRBV5-4 to TRBJ2-1; 8 nucleotides agree with TRBD2. The CDR3 totals 16 residues. CDR1 is SGHNT and CDR2 is YYREEE in the germline V gene (reference sequence). The V and J ends lost 2 bases and 7 bases, in that order; junction bases with no gene match: 11. In DNA form, the CDR3 reads TGTGCCAGCAGCTTACGAGGACGGGGGGGCCGGAATGAGCAGTTCTTC. It is translated as CASSLRGRGGRNEQFF.

This clone was found a few times. This sequence joins TRBV27 and TRBJ1-3; no firm D call. Trimming shortened V by 4 bases and J by 7 bases, and 11 bases separated the two germline ends. CDR1 is MNHEY, CDR2 SMNVEV, per germline (reference sequence). The CDR3 is 13 amino acids. As DNA, the CDR3 is TGTGCCAGCAGTTCCCCCGCGGGGAACACCATATATTTT. It is translated as CASSSPAGNTIYF.

J is TRBJ2-5 and V is TRBV5-1, with D possibly TRBD2 on 6 matching bases. Germline CDR1 is SGHRS and CDR2 is YFSETQ. CDR3 size: 15 residues. V lost 4 bases, J lost 2 bases, and 15 bases lay in between. The CDR3 sequence is CASSPGTLWQETQYF. CDR3 DNA sequence: TGCGCCAGCAGCCCCGGGACTCTCTGGCAAGAGACCCAGTACTTC.

The CDR3 DNA reads TGTGCCAGCAGCCATGGGGACAGGGTGGGAGAGACCCAGTACTTC. Protein product: CASSHGDRVGETQYF. The chain is built from TRBV3-1 (or the pseudogene TRBV3-2) and TRBJ2-5; 9 bases are shared with TRBD1. Germline CDR1 is LGHDT and CDR2 is YNNKEL (reference sequence). The CDR3 has 15 amino acids. J gave up 4 bases and V 3 bases, and 6 bases lay outside the gene matches.

The CDR3 DNA is TGTGCCAGCAGCCAAGTGGGGAGCCCCTACAATGAGCAGTTCTTC. Residues: CASSQVGSPYNEQFF. This chain links TRBV4-2 with TRBJ2-1; D may be TRBD2 (5 bases). The CDR3 length is 15 residues. V lost 1 base and J lost 2, with 9 bases in between. CDR1 is LGHNA, CDR2 YNFKEQ, per germline.

The chain is built from TRBV11-2 and TRBJ1-4, with D tentatively TRBD1 (5 bases). This CDR3 comprises 15 residues. CDR1 and CDR2 (germline): SGHAT, FQNNGV. Between the trimmed V and J ends, which lost 5 bases and 1 base, there was a span of 11 bases. For the CDR3, the DNA is TGTGCCAGCAGCGCGGTAGGGGTAACTAATGAAAAACTGTTTTTT. Its protein is CASSAVGVTNEKLFF.

The chain is built from TRBV6-4 and TRBJ1-2, with D tentatively TRBD1 (5 bases). The germline V gene encodes CDR1 MRHNA and CDR2 SNTAGT. The CDR3 extends over 12 amino acids. V was shortened by 0 bases and J by 7 bases, with 6 bases between the two germline ends. DNA for the CDR3: TGTGCCAGCAGTGACTCCGGGGGTGGCTACACCTTC. It yields the protein CASSDSGGGYTF.

The genes are TRBV28 and TRBJ1-2, with 8 bases matching TRBD1. CDR3 length: 16 amino acids. The V segment lost 3 bases and the J segment 4 bases; nucleotides outside the gene matches: 10. CDR1 is MDHEN and CDR2 is SYDVKM in the germline V gene. DNA for the CDR3: TGTGCCAGCAGTTTTGGGGGGTCAGGGGGCAGCTATGGCTACACCTTC. Residues: CASSFGGSGGSYGYTF.

The V call is TRBV28, the J call TRBJ2-2, with 10 bases fitting TRBD1. V trimming: 2 bases; J trimming: 3 bases; junction bases outside the gene matches: 0. This CDR3 spans 15 amino acids. CDR1 and CDR2 from the germline V gene are MDHEN and SYDVKM. CDR3 coding DNA: TGTGCCAGCAGTTTAGGGACAGGGGACACCGGGGAGCTGTTTTTT. Amino acid sequence: CASSLGTGDTGELFF.

The V gene is TRBV18, the J gene TRBJ2-1; D is ambiguous. The CDR3 loop spans 12 amino acids. Trimming pared 6 bases from V and 11 bases from J, leaving 14 bases between. Germline values: CDR1 KGHSH, CDR2 LQKENI. CDR3 sequence (DNA): TGTGCCAGCTCGGTAGAGGTAGATCAGCAGTTCTTC. It specifies CASSVEVDQQFF.

The table lists this clone with a few counts. The rearrangement joins TRBV7-3 to TRBJ2-7; D is possibly TRBD1 (5 bases). Trimming removed 4 bases at V and 1 base at J, with 14 bases between. Germline loops: CDR1 SGHTA, CDR2 FQGTGA. This CDR3 spans 15 amino acids. CDR3 in DNA: TGTGCCAGCAGCTCACAGGCCACCGCTTCCTACGAGCAGTACTTC. Translating gives CASSSQATASYEQYF.

This clone was counted a few times. This specimen includes other DNA sequences encoding the same CDR3. The V and J genes are TRBV5-1 and TRBJ1-4, with a tentative D call TRBD1 (6 bases). V was clipped by 0 bases and J by 5 bases, with 8 bases between them. Germline CDR1 SGHRS, CDR2 YFSETQ. CDR3 length equals 14 residues. In DNA, the CDR3 is TGCGCCAGCAGCTTGGACAGGGTAAATGAAAAACTGTTTTTT. As protein: CASSLDRVNEKLFF.

This clone was recorded many times. V is TRBV30 and J is TRBJ2-5; 7 bases fit TRBD2. CDR3 length: 13 residues. With 2 bases clipped from V and 5 bases from J, the junction kept 5 bases outside the gene matches. The germline V gene has CDR1 GTSNPN and CDR2 SVGIG (reference sequence). The CDR3 nucleotides are TGTGCCTGGAGTCAAGCGGGGTGGGAGACCCAGTACTTC. The encoded protein is CAWSQAGWETQYF.

The genes are TRBV3-1 (or the pseudogene TRBV3-2) and TRBJ2-3, with no clear D. There are 15 residues in the CDR3. The V end was cut by 0 bases, the J end by 6 bases, with 13 bases between. Per germline, CDR1 LGHDT and CDR2 YNNKEL (reference sequence). The CDR3 spells CASSQDSTHPDTQYF. CDR3 nucleotides: TGTGCCAGCAGCCAAGATTCGACTCACCCCGATACGCAGTATTTT.

The V and J genes are TRBV20-1 and TRBJ2-1, with D perhaps matching TRBD2 (5 bases). The V gene's germline CDR1 is DFQATT and CDR2 SNEGSKA (reference sequence). The CDR3 consists of 11 residues. The CDR3 DNA reads as TGCAGCGGAGGCCCTAGCAATGAGCAGTTCTTC. Its translation: CSGGPSNEQFF.

This sequence joins TRBV27 and TRBJ1-6; TRBD1 agrees at 9 bases. Germline trimming cut 3 bases from V and 12 bases from J; bases unmatched to any gene: 18. The CDR3 spans 18 residues. CDR1 is MNHEY, CDR2 SMNVEV, per germline (reference sequence). CDR3 DNA sequence: TGTGCCAGCAGTTTGACCCCTGGAGACAGGGGGAGTAATCGACCCCTCCACTTT. Its protein is CASSLTPGDRGSNRPLHF.

This chain links TRBV9 with TRBJ1-4; weak D call: TRBD1 (6 bases). The germline V gene has CDR1 SGDLS and CDR2 YYNGEE. V was trimmed by 0 bases and J by 2 bases, leaving 11 bases between them. The CDR3 is made up of 16 amino acids. The CDR3 bases are TGTGCCAGCAGCGTAGCTGCGGGGGCGACTAATGAAAAACTGTTTTTT. It is translated as CASSVAAGATNEKLFF.

The sample holds a few counts of this clone. This chain's CDR3 is CASLVGTTGELFF. The CDR3 DNA reads as TGTGCCAGCCTAGTAGGTACCACCGGGGAGCTGTTTTTT. The chain recombines TRBV2 with TRBJ2-2; D not certain. This CDR3 has 13 amino acids. In germline, CDR1 is SNHLY, CDR2 FYNNEI. The germline V and J ends were trimmed by 8 bases and 4 bases, with 11 bases remaining between them.

This chain links TRBV27 with TRBJ2-4, with a tentative D call TRBD1 (6 bases). This CDR3 has 12 amino acids. Trimming removed 11 bases at V and 7 bases at J, with 15 bases between. Per the germline V gene, CDR1 is MNHEY and CDR2 is SMNVEV (reference sequence). The DNA of the CDR3 is TGTGCCGAAGGGGGAAAGGTGAACATTCAGTACTTC. Translation: CAEGGKVNIQYF.

The chain employs TRBV20-1 and TRBJ2-7, with TRBD1 matching 8 bases. With 3 bases clipped from V and 4 bases from J, the junction kept 11 bases outside the gene matches. The CDR3 spans 15 residues. The V gene's germline CDR1 is DFQATT and CDR2 SNEGSKA (reference sequence). The CDR3 sequence is CSASKSGGAIYEQYF. As DNA, the CDR3 is TGCAGTGCTAGTAAATCAGGGGGCGCGATATACGAGCAGTACTTC.

This sequence joins TRBV6-6 and TRBJ1-1; a weak D match, TRBD1 (6 bases). The germline V gene encodes CDR1 MNHNY and CDR2 SVGAGI (reference sequence). This CDR3 contains 15 residues. V lost 2 bases to trimming and J lost 3 bases, with 13 bases between them. For the CDR3, the DNA is TGTGCCAGCAGTTACGAGGGGGTAACGGACACTGAAGCTTTCTTT. This gives the protein CASSYEGVTDTEAFF.